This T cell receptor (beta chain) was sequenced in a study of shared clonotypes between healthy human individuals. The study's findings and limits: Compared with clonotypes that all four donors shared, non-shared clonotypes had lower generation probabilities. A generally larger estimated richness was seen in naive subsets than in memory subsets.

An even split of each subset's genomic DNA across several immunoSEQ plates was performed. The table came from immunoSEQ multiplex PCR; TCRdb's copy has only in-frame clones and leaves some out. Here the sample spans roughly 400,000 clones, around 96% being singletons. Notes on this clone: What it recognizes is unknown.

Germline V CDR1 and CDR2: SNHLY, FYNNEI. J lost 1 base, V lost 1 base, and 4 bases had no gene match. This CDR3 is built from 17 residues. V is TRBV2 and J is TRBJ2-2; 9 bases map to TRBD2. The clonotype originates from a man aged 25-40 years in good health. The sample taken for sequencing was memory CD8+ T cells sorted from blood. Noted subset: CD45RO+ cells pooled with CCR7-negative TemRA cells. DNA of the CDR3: TGTGCCAGCAGTGAAGGGGGGACTAGCCGGAACACCGGGGAGCTGTTTTTT. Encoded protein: CASSEGGTSRNTGELFF.